Presented here are 22 T cell receptor beta chains from one specimen sequenced in a study of blood T cell repertoires in COVID-19. The assay was immunoSEQ multiplex PCR, and TCRdb's table has in-frame clones only and misses some. The repertoire consists of 250,000 to 300,000 clones, with 85% occurring once and the leading ten covering less than 6.5%. Sequencing input: peripheral blood. All receptors derive from a man aged 50-60 years with active or convalescent COVID-19.

The chain has TRBV2 and TRBJ2-2, with 8 bases matching TRBD2. Trimming removed 6 bases from V and 4 bases from J; junction bases left unmatched: 7. The CDR3 loop spans 15 amino acids. Per the germline V gene, CDR1 is SNHLY and CDR2 is FYNNEI. The CDR3 nucleotides read TGTGCCAGCAGGGGACTAGGGGGTCGCACCGGGGAGCTGTTTTTT. It codes for CASRGLGGRTGELFF.

This clone showed up just a few times. The J gene is TRBJ2-3, the V gene TRBV9, with TRBD2 identical over 8 bases. CDR3 length: 15 residues. V was pared by 3 bases and J by 5 bases, with 8 bases of the junction left unmatched. Germline V gene lookup returns CDR1 SGDLS and CDR2 YYNGEE. CDR3 amino acids: CASSAGLGGVDTQYF. CDR3 nucleotide sequence: TGTGCCAGCAGCGCGGGACTAGGTGGGGTAGATACGCAGTATTTT.

The genes are TRBV25-1 and TRBJ2-5; no reliable D call. Trimming left V 6 bases short and J 2 bases short, with 19 bases between. Germline CDR1 reads MGHDK; CDR2 reads SYGVNS. The CDR3 covers 16 residues. For the CDR3, the DNA is TGTGCCAGCAGCGCATTAGGCAGGCCGGATCAAGAGACCCAGTACTTC. It yields the protein CASSALGRPDQETQYF.

This chain joins TRBV7-3 and TRBJ2-1, with a tentative D call TRBD2 (7 bases). Trimming took 5 bases from V and 7 from J, leaving 12 bases between them. The germline V gene encodes CDR1 SGHTA and CDR2 FQGTGA. The CDR3 has 13 amino acids. CDR3 amino acids: CASSSEGGNEQFF. The DNA for the CDR3 is TGTGCCAGCAGCAGCGAGGGGGGGAATGAGCAGTTCTTC.

The chain couples TRBV4-2 to TRBJ2-1; 8 bases are shared with TRBD2. V shed 4 bases, J shed 8 bases, and the junction held 13 bases outside the gene matches. The length of the CDR3 is 16 residues. Looked up from germline, CDR1 is LGHNA and CDR2 is YNFKEQ. The CDR3 protein is CASSRSGDGGRHEQFF. The CDR3 DNA follows: TGTGCCAGCAGCCGCAGCGGTGACGGCGGGAGGCATGAGCAGTTCTTC.

The V and J genes are TRBV27 and TRBJ2-2; D is possibly TRBD1 (6 bases). V shed 2 bases and J shed 1 base, with 14 bases lying between them. Germline V gene data show CDR1 as MNHEY and CDR2 as SMNVEV (reference sequence). The CDR3 is made up of 17 amino acids. This CDR3 reads CASSLKPQGMNTGELFF. The CDR3 DNA sequence: TGTGCCAGCAGTTTAAAACCCCAGGGGATGAACACCGGGGAGCTGTTTTTT.

The gene calls are TRBV29-1 and TRBJ2-1; tentative D call: TRBD2 (6 bases). The CDR3 length is 15 residues. Trimming shortened V by 1 base and J by 7 bases, and 17 bases separated the two germline ends. Germline-derived CDR1 and CDR2 are SQVTM and ANQGSEA. CDR3 protein: CSVEGPLGGVNEQFF. The CDR3, as DNA: TGCAGCGTTGAAGGGCCCCTTGGAGGGGTAAATGAGCAGTTCTTC.

Only one count was recorded for this clone. The rearrangement joins TRBV30 to TRBJ2-7; TRBD1 might be the D (5 bases). V lost 1 base and J lost 6, with 19 bases in between. There are 15 residues in the CDR3. Germline V gives CDR1 GTSNPN, CDR2 SVGIG (reference sequence). The CDR3 nucleotides are TGTGCCTGGAGTGATCAGGAAGGGGTTCGCGCCGAGCAGTACTTC. As protein: CAWSDQEGVRAEQYF.

This chain links TRBV28 with TRBJ1-1, with D uncertain. Germline V CDR1 and CDR2: MDHEN, SYDVKM. The CDR3 runs to 12 residues. V shed 6 bases and J shed 4 bases, with 9 bases lying between them. CDR3 region: CASREVVTEAFF. The CDR3 DNA reads TGTGCCAGCAGGGAGGTAGTCACTGAAGCTTTCTTT. The entire variable domain, with the rest obtained from reference TRBV28 and TRBJ1-1, is as follows: DVKVTQSSRYLVKRTGEKVFLECVQDMDHENMFWYRQDPGLGLRLIYFSYDVKMKEKGDIPEGYSVSREKKERFSLILESASTNQTSMYLCASREVVTEAFFGQGTRLTVV.

The chain uses TRBV9 and TRBJ1-2, with D maybe TRBD1 (6 bases). Germline CDR1 and CDR2: SGDLS and YYNGEE. The V end lost 3 bases, the J end lost 1 base, and 16 bases lay between the germline ends. The CDR3 consists of 16 residues. The CDR3 DNA reads as TGTGCCAGCAGCGGGCTCCAGGGGAGGGTTAACTATGGCTACACCTTC. This sequence encodes CASSGLQGRVNYGYTF.

J is TRBJ2-7 and V is TRBV11-2, with 11 bases lining up with TRBD1. Germline V gives CDR1 SGHAT, CDR2 FQNNGV. The length of the CDR3 is 14 residues. V lost 6 bases, J lost 5 bases, and 6 bases stayed unmatched. In DNA form, the CDR3 reads TGTGCCAGCAGTCAGGACAGGGGGCTCGACGAGCAGTACTTC. Translated: CASSQDRGLDEQYF.

The rearrangement uses TRBV3-1 (or the pseudogene TRBV3-2) and TRBJ2-7; no reliable D call. The CDR3 extends over 12 amino acids. Trimming took off 1 base at V and 7 bases at J, with 8 bases between the two ends. CDR1 and CDR2 from the germline V gene are LGHDT and YNNKEL (reference sequence). CDR3 region: CASSQARGEQYF. The DNA for the CDR3 is TGTGCCAGCAGCCAAGCTAGAGGAGAGCAGTACTTC.

The genes are TRBV19 and TRBJ1-2, with 10 bases aligning to TRBD1. J lost 4 bases, V lost 4 bases, and 0 bases had no gene match. CDR1 and CDR2 (germline): LNHDA, SQIVND (reference sequence). The CDR3 runs 13 residues. The CDR3 DNA follows: TGTGCCAGTAGTAGGGACAGGGGCTATGGCTACACCTTC. Amino acid sequence: CASSRDRGYGYTF.

The chain joins TRBV27 to TRBJ1-1; D is unresolved. V lost 3 bases, J lost 0 bases, and 2 bases lay in between. The CDR3 has 12 amino acids. Germline loops: CDR1 MNHEY, CDR2 SMNVEV (reference sequence). The CDR3 here is CASSFMNTEAFF. CDR3 sequence (DNA): TGTGCCAGCAGTTTCATGAACACTGAAGCTTTCTTT.

The chain carries TRBV6-5 and TRBJ1-2; tentative D call: TRBD1 (5 bases). Germline assignment: CDR1 MNHEY and CDR2 SVGAGI. The CDR3 contains 14 residues. V shed 5 bases and J shed 4 bases, with 14 bases lying between them. The CDR3 DNA reads TGTGCCAGCAGTCCCAACGAGGACATCTATGGCTACACCTTC. It codes for CASSPNEDIYGYTF.

The J gene is TRBJ2-7, the V gene TRBV2; D gene ambiguous. The CDR3 runs 13 residues. Germline V gene sequence: CDR1 SNHLY, CDR2 FYNNEI. The ends were cut back, 6 bases at V and 2 bases at J, with 11 bases in the middle. This chain's CDR3 is CASRGSTTYEQYF. The CDR3 bases are TGTGCCAGCAGGGGCTCTACAACCTACGAGCAGTACTTC.

This clone has a handful of counts. This sequence joins TRBV5-5 and TRBJ2-1; the D gene is possibly TRBD1 (6 bases). The CDR3 consists of 15 residues. Trimming took off 1 base at V and 5 bases at J, with 13 bases between the two ends. Germline lookup yields CDR1 SGHKS and CDR2 YYEKEE (reference sequence). In DNA, the CDR3 is TGTGCCAGCAGCTTGTGGGCAGGGGTAGACAATGAGCAGTTCTTC. This sequence encodes CASSLWAGVDNEQFF.

This chain connects TRBV19 to TRBJ1-2; tentatively, D is TRBD1 (5 bases). Germline assignment: CDR1 LNHDA and CDR2 SQIVND (reference sequence). The V end lost 10 bases, the J end lost 8 bases, and 14 bases lay between the germline ends. The length of the CDR3 is 11 residues. CDR3 in amino acids: CATNSGGGYTF. CDR3 in DNA: TGTGCCACCAACTCGGGGGGGGGCTACACCTTC.

The V call is TRBV12-3 or TRBV12-4, the J call TRBJ1-1, with 7 nucleotides matching TRBD1. The CDR3 consists of 13 residues. Germline trimming cut 5 bases from V and 5 bases from J; bases unmatched to any gene: 5. This CDR3 reads CASSRTGETEAFF. CDR3 DNA sequence: TGTGCCAGCAGTCGGACAGGTGAGACTGAAGCTTTCTTT.

The V call is TRBV5-1, the J call TRBJ1-2; TRBD1 agrees at 9 bases. Per germline, CDR1 SGHRS and CDR2 YFSETQ. The junction had 5 bases not matched to a gene; V was cut back by 7 bases and J by 4 bases. This CDR3 is built from 13 residues. In DNA form, the CDR3 reads TGCGCCAGCGCTGGGACAGGGACCTATGGCTACACCTTC. Translation gives CASAGTGTYGYTF.

The chain links TRBV2 to TRBJ2-5, with unresolved D. V lost 6 bases to trimming and J lost 5 bases, with 16 bases between them. The germline CDR1 and CDR2 sequences are SNHLY and FYNNEI. The CDR3 consists of 14 residues. CDR3 in DNA: TGTGCCAGCAGCCTCGTGGGCGTTAGGGAGACCCAGTACTTC. This codes for CASSLVGVRETQYF.

The gene calls are TRBV6-1 and TRBJ1-2; TRBD1 aligns across 10 bases. Trimming cost V 2 bases and J 4 bases; bases outside gene matches: 1. Looked up from germline, CDR1 is MNHNS and CDR2 is SASEGT. The CDR3 has 14 amino acids. CDR3: CASSERQGAYGYTF. The CDR3 nucleotides are TGTGCCAGCAGTGAACGACAGGGGGCCTATGGCTACACCTTC.